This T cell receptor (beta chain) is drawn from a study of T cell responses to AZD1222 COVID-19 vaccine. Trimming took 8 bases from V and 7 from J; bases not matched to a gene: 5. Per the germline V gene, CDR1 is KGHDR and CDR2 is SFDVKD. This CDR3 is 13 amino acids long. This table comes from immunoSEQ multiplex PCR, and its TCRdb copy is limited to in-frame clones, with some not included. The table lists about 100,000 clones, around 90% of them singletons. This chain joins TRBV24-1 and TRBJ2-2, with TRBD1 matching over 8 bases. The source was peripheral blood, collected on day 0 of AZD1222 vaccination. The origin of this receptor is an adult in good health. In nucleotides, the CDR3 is TGTGCCACCACCAAACAGGGGGTCGGGGAGCTGTTTTTT. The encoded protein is CATTKQGVGELFF.